The TCR beta chain under discussion was sequenced for a study of Ad26.COV2.S vaccination and SARS-CoV-2 variants. Study context: Donor was in the COV1001 Ad26.COV2.S trial arm.

Comments on this clone: Its antigen remains unidentified.

Study results and caveats: Total responses of T cells may have been underestimated by the analyses of TCR breadth and depth.

The treatment denotes: 15 to 20 received Ad26.COV2.S at low or high dose, single or two shots; 5 received placebo; per-sample allocation not given. The investigators took samples on day 63 after the first vaccine or placebo injection. TCRdb keeps only in-frame clones here, not all; method: immunoSEQ multiplex PCR. The table includes some 330,000 clones, roughly 90% detected once. The V end was cut by 1 base, the J end by 0 bases, with 9 bases between. The CDR3 spans 15 residues. Germline V CDR1 and CDR2: MGHRA, YSYEKL. The genes are TRBV4-1 and TRBJ1-1; no reliable D call. Sequenced here: peripheral blood, sampled in a trial of Ad26.COV2.S vaccine versus placebo. The clonotype originates from a person between 18 and 59 years old who received the Ad26.COV2.S COVID-19 vaccine or a placebo. In DNA, the CDR3 is TGCGCCAGCAGCCAAGCTCCGTCCATGAACACTGAAGCTTTCTTT. It is translated as CASSQAPSMNTEAFF.